These 5 T cell receptor beta chains share one sample of origin, sequenced in a study of T cell changes during pregnancy in multiple sclerosis. TCRdb's table, derived via immunoSEQ multiplex PCR, lists solely in-frame clones and lacks some. The sample consists of more than 70,000 clones, 93% of them appearing once. The source was peripheral blood, collected in the second trimester of pregnancy. These receptors originate from a female donor with multiple sclerosis, enrolled in a pregnancy study.

The chain uses TRBV6-1 and TRBJ1-6, with TRBD1 as a possible D gene (6 bases). The CDR3 runs to 15 residues. With 5 bases removed from V and 13 bases from J, the gap between germline ends came to 21 bases. Germline lookup yields CDR1 MNHNS and CDR2 SASEGT. CDR3 loop: CASSKGEGVAFPLHF. DNA of the CDR3: TGTGCCAGCAGTAAGGGGGAGGGGGTCGCCTTCCCCCTCCACTTT.

V is TRBV10-3 and J is TRBJ1-1; possible D gene TRBD1, 5 bases. Germline loops: CDR1 ENHRY, CDR2 SYGVKD. The CDR3 loop spans 14 amino acids. Deletions cut 6 bases from V and 1 base from J, with 12 bases between. CDR3 DNA: TGTGCCATCAGGGGTCGGGGGGAGAACACTGAAGCTTTCTTT. This translates into CAIRGRGENTEAFF.

The chain links TRBV9 to TRBJ1-1; 7 nucleotides align to TRBD1. Germline V gene lookup returns CDR1 SGDLS and CDR2 YYNGEE. Unmatched junction bases numbered 3, after V lost 3 bases and J lost 1 base. This CDR3 is 14 amino acids long. This CDR3 reads CASSERQGNTEAFF. The CDR3 nucleotides are TGTGCCAGCAGCGAGCGACAGGGGAACACTGAAGCTTTCTTT.

This chain uses TRBV2 with TRBJ1-2; D is ambiguous. The CDR3 runs to 16 residues. Trimming shortened V by 6 bases and J by 7 bases, and 24 bases separated the two germline ends. In germline, CDR1 is SNHLY, CDR2 FYNNEI. The CDR3 sequence: CASRAEAGKGTSGYTF. As DNA, the CDR3 is TGTGCCAGCAGGGCCGAAGCGGGGAAGGGTACAAGTGGCTACACCTTC.

This chain connects TRBV18 to TRBJ1-1; D might be TRBD1 (6 bases). Trimming stripped 2 bases from V and 1 base from J, with 8 bases between. This CDR3 has 14 residues. Per germline, CDR1 KGHSH and CDR2 LQKENI. The CDR3 sequence is CASSPEGGNTEAFF. CDR3 in DNA: TGTGCCAGCTCACCAGAAGGGGGGAACACTGAAGCTTTCTTT.